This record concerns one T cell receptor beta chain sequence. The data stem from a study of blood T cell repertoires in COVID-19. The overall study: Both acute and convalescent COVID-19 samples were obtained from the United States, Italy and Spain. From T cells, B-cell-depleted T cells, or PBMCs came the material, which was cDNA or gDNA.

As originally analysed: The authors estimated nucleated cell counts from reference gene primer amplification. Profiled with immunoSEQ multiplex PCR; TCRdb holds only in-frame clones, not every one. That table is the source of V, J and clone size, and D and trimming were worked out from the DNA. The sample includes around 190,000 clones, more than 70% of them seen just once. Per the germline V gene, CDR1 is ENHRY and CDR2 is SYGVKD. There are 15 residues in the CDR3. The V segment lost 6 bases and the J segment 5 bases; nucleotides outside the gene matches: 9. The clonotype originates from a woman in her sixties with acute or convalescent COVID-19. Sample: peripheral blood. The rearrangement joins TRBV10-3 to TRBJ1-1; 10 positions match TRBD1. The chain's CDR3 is CAIRGDRGPGTEAFF. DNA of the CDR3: TGTGCCATCAGGGGGGACAGGGGCCCGGGGACTGAAGCTTTCTTT.